This T cell receptor (beta chain) was documented in a study of OX40 agonist ivuxolimab in advanced cancers. Study context: A male proportion of 82.7% was recorded, with mean age about 54 years and range roughly 23 to 90. Antecedent anti-PD-1, anti-PD-L1 or anti-CTLA-4 therapy was permissible, with about 40% having received some.

This table comes from immunoSEQ multiplex PCR, and its TCRdb copy is limited to in-frame clones, with some not included. The table includes roughly 80,000 clones, just under 90% detected once. CDR1 is SGHRS, CDR2 YFSETQ, per germline. The CDR3 is made up of 15 amino acids. Trimming removed 1 base at V and 4 bases at J, with 13 bases between. Material: CD4+ or CD8+ T cells sorted from blood, obtained in a trial of the OX40 agonist ivuxolimab. This chain uses TRBV5-1 with TRBJ2-3; tentative D call: TRBD1 (6 bases). The sequence came from an adult with an advanced solid tumor such as melanoma, head and neck, liver or kidney cancer. In DNA form, the CDR3 reads TGCGCCAGCAGCTTGCAGGGGATGGAACCAGATACGCAGTATTTT. Its translation: CASSLQGMEPDTQYF.